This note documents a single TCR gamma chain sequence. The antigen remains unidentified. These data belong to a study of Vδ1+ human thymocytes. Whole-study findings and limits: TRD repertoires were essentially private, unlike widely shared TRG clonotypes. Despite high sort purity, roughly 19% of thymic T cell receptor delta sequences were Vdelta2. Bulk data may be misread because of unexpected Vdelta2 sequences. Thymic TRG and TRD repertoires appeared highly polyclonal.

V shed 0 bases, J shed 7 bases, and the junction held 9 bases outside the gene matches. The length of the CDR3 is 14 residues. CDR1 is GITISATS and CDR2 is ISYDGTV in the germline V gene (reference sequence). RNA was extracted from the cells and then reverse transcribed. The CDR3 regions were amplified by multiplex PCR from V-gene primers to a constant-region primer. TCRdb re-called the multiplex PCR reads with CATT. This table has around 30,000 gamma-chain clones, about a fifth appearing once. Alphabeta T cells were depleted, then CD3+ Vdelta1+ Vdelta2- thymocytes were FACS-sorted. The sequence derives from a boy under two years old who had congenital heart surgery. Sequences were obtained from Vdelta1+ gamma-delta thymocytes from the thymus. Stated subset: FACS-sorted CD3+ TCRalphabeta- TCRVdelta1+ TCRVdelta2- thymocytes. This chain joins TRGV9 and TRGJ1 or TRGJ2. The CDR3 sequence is CALWEVQVGYKKLF. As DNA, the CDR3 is TGTGCCTTGTGGGAGGTGCAAGTGGGATATAAGAAACTCTTT.